This T cell receptor (beta chain) stems from a study of T cell clones after liver transplantation. The overall study: A pre-transplant mixed lymphocyte reaction with TCRbeta sequencing defined graft-donor-reactive clones followed in post-transplant blood. Standard immunosuppression, with no induction, continued until 12-24 months after transplant.

Trimming stripped 1 base from V and 7 bases from J, with 17 bases between. Germline V gene sequence: CDR1 SGHNT, CDR2 YYREEE (reference sequence). The CDR3 has 15 amino acids. Using immunoSEQ multiplex PCR, the repertoire was profiled, and TCRdb retains in-frame clones only, with some absent. The sample holds more than 9,000 clones; about 78% are singletons and the top ten take roughly 51%. This TCR was recovered from a human patient who received a liver transplant. Among the T cells, some may be from the graft donor. The material was CD8+ T cells from blood, obtained at the 22-month timepoint. The genes are TRBV5-4 and TRBJ1-2; D is uncertain. The CDR3 here is CASSLLGTAVLGYTF. DNA of the CDR3: TGTGCCAGCAGCTTGTTAGGAACAGCAGTCCTTGGCTACACCTTC.